Only a few counts were recorded for the clone carrying this T cell receptor beta chain. Different DNA sequences within this sample yield the same CDR3. Germline assignment: CDR1 SGDLS and CDR2 YYNGEE. Trimming cost V 3 bases and J 3 bases; bases outside gene matches: 2. The CDR3 loop spans 14 amino acids. The data stem from a study of radiation and T cells in renal cell carcinoma. Time point in this sample: blood 4 weeks post-SBRT, at nephrectomy. Treatment meaning: 15 Gy SBRT to primary tumor, nephrectomy 4 weeks later. Here immunoSEQ multiplex PCR was the method, and the copy in TCRdb shows in-frame clones only, minus some. The data contain over 120,000 clones, 75% to 90% of them seen just once; the ten biggest clones take up about 17%.

This TCR came from a woman between 50 and 59 years old with renal cell carcinoma. Sequencing used blood, obtained from a patient whose treatment included radiotherapy and nephrectomy. The chain has TRBV9 and TRBJ2-3; 9 nucleotides line up with TRBD1. CDR3 DNA sequence: TGTGCCAGCAGCGGACAGGGGGGGACAGATACGCAGTATTTT. Translating it yields CASSGQGGTDTQYF.